The subject of this entry is one T cell receptor (beta chain). In germline, CDR1 is LGHNA, CDR2 YSLEER. V was shortened by 0 bases and J by 0 bases, with 10 bases between the two germline ends. This CDR3 comprises 16 residues. It was with a sample-barcoded 5' primer and a J-beta primer mix that a second PCR of roughly 7 to 12 cycles was run. TCRdb processed the 5' RACE reads anew with MiXCR; each CDR3 protein has one entry. The table lists about 640,000 distinct CDR3 sequences, roughly 50% of them singletons. This record belongs to a study of blood T cells in healthy people across ages. The material sequenced was blood. The chain carries TRBV4-3 and TRBJ2-3; D gene ambiguous. This TCR derives from a man in his 60s in good health. In DNA form, the CDR3 reads TGCGCCAGCAGCCAAGATAGGAGTTCTAGCACAGATACGCAGTATTTT. Its protein product is CASSQDRSSSTDTQYF.